This TCR beta chain comes out of a study of blood T cell repertoires in COVID-19. Sequenced by immunoSEQ multiplex PCR; TCRdb stores in-frame clones only, minus some. The sample contains 150,000 to 200,000 clones, about 85% of which appear only once. V lost 3 bases to trimming and J lost 6 bases, with 11 bases between them. The CDR3 runs 13 residues. Germline loops: CDR1 MDHEN, CDR2 SYDVKM. The chain is built from TRBV28 and TRBJ1-2, with D possibly being TRBD1 (6 bases). The sample was peripheral blood. This receptor was identified in a man between 18 and 35 years old with acute or convalescent COVID-19. The CDR3 nucleotides read TGTGCCAGCAGTTTTAACAGGGTTGATGGCTACACCTTC. It encodes CASSFNRVDGYTF.